This T cell receptor beta chain was profiled in a study of post-analysis software for immune sequencing data. Study-level points and caveats: When patients were compared with controls, four to six TRBV segments were more frequent, TRBV5-6, TRBV5-1 and TRBV20-1 among them.

Notes on this clonotype: Its antigen is unknown.

Trimming removed 3 bases at V and 12 bases at J, with 11 bases between. Germline-derived CDR1 and CDR2 are SEHNR and FQNEAQ (reference sequence). This CDR3 has 11 amino acids. Incorporated into the TCR beta cDNA libraries were unique molecular identifiers, which served to reduce PCR and sequencing biases. TCRdb processed the PCR reads anew with MiXCR; each CDR3 protein has one entry. The data hold under 900,000 distinct CDR3 sequences, with roughly half observed a single time. Input material: blood. The chain employs TRBV7-9 and TRBJ1-2; no clear D gene. This TCR was sampled from a girl between 10 and 17 years old with multiple sclerosis. This CDR3 reads CASSFRGLDTF. CDR3 coding DNA: TGTGCCAGCAGCTTCCGGGGTCTGGACACCTTC.